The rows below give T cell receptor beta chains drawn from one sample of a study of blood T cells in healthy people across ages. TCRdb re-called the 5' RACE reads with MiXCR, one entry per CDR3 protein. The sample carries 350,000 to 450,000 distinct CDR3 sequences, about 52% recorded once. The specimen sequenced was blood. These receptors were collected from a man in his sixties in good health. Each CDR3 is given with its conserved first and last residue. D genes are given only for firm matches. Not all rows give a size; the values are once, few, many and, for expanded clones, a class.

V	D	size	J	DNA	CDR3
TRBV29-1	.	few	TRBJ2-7	TGCAGCGTTGCGGAGGGGAGCTCCTACGAGCAGTACTTC	CSVAEGSSYEQYF
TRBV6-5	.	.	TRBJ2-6	TGTGCCAGCACCGAATACTCTGGGGCCAACGTCCTGACTTTC	CASTEYSGANVLTF
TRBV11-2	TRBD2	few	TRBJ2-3	TGTGCCAGCAGCTTAGGGGCTAGCGGGAGGGCAGATACGCAGTATTTT	CASSLGASGRADTQYF
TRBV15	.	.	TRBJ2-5	TGTGCCACCAGCAGAGATCTGCAGGGAGGCGAGACCCAGTACTTC	CATSRDLQGGETQYF
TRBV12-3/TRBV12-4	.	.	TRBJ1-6	TGTGCCAGCACCCGGCTCGGGACGGGGAATTCACCCCTCCACTTT	CASTRLGTGNSPLHF
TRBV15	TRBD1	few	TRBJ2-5	TGTGCCACCAGCAGATCCACACCGCGGACAGGGGGGGAGACCCAGTACTTC	CATSRSTPRTGGETQYF
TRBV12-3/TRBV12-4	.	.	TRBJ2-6	TGTGCCAGCAGTCCATCGACAGCTGGGGCCAACGTCCTGACTTTC	CASSPSTAGANVLTF
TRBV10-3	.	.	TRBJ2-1	TGTGCCATCAGTGAGTCTGGTAGCGGACACAATGAGCAGTTCTTC	CAISESGSGHNEQFF
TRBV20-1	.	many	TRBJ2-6	TGCAGTGCTGACGCAGGAGACACTGGGGCCAACGTCCTGACTTTC	CSADAGDTGANVLTF
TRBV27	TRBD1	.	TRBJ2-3	TGTGCCAGCAGTTGCGGACAGGGAAACACAGATACGCAGTATTTT	CASSCGQGNTDTQYF
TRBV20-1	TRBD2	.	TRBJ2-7	TGCAGTGCTAGGCGGGAGTACGAGCAGTACTTC	CSARREYEQYF
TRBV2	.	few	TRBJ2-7	TGTGCCAGCAGCGCGGGACCTCCCTCCTACGAGCAGTACTTC	CASSAGPPSYEQYF
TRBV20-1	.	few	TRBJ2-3	TGCAGTGCTAGAGGTTTTCGGGGGGCGGTAACAGATACGCAGTATTTT	CSARGFRGAVTDTQYF
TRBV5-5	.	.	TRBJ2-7	TGTGCCAGCAGCTTGGGGGACGGTTTCTACGAGCAGTACTTC	CASSLGDGFYEQYF
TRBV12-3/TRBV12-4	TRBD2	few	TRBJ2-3	TGTGCCAGCAGTCCCCGGCAGGCCACTCTAGCGGGGGCAAGGGCAGATACGCAGTATTTT	CASSPRQATLAGARADTQYF
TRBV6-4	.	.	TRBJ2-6	TGTGCCAGCAGTGTATCAGGGGACACTTGGGCCAACGTCCTGACTTTC	CASSVSGDTWANVLTF
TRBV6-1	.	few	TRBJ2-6	TGTGCCAGCAGTGGTGGGGCTGGGGCCAACGTCCTGACTTTC	CASSGGAGANVLTF